The 9 T cell receptor beta chains listed next were all sequenced from one sample in a study of cytomegalovirus exposure and HLA in healthy donors. Produced via immunoSEQ multiplex PCR; TCRdb's table is partial and in-frame only. The profile covers some 170,000 clones, with around nine tenths appearing a single time and 1.4% taken by the ten largest. The specimen sequenced was PBMCs. The receptor set was obtained from a woman aged 25 to 39 in good health and CMV-seronegative.

This chain links TRBV29-1 with TRBJ2-2, with TRBD1 identical over 8 bases. Germline CDR1 SQVTM, CDR2 ANQGSEA. V lost 7 bases, J lost 3 bases, and 13 bases stayed unmatched. CDR3 length: 16 residues. DNA for the CDR3: TGCAGCGCCTACACCCCCCACAGGGGGGACACCGGGGAGCTGTTTTTT. Protein sequence: CSAYTPHRGDTGELFF.

V gene TRBV6-5 combines with J gene TRBJ2-1; TRBD1 matches at 10 bases. In germline, CDR1 is MNHEY, CDR2 SVGAGI. V lost 6 bases and J lost 4; bases outside the gene matches: 6. The CDR3 contains 15 residues. The CDR3 loop reads CASSQDRGPYNEQFF. The CDR3 DNA sequence: TGTGCCAGCAGCCAAGACAGGGGGCCATACAATGAGCAGTTCTTC.

V usage is TRBV5-1 and J usage is TRBJ2-3; 11 bases line up with TRBD2. Unmatched junction bases numbered 9, after V lost 4 bases and J lost 2 bases. Germline V gene data show CDR1 as SGHRS and CDR2 as YFSETQ. The CDR3 consists of 17 residues. The CDR3 here is CASSGGLAATTTDTQYF. CDR3 nucleotides: TGCGCCAGCAGCGGGGGACTAGCGGCAACGACCACAGATACGCAGTATTTT. Using reference TRBV5-1 and TRBJ2-3 for the parts outside the CDR3, the full variable domain is KAGVTQTPRYLIKTRGQQVTLSCSPISGHRSVSWYQQTPGQGLQFLFEYFSETQRNKGNFPGRFSGRQFSNSRSEMNVSTLELGDSALYLCASSGGLAATTTDTQYFGPGTRLTVL.

This chain uses TRBV2 with TRBJ2-5; 9 nucleotides agree with TRBD2. CDR1 SNHLY and CDR2 FYNNEI come from the germline V gene. The V and J ends lost 8 bases and 5 bases, in that order; junction bases with no gene match: 12. The CDR3 runs 15 residues. CDR3 region: CASSLGGGALETQYF. As DNA, the CDR3 is TGTGCCAGCTCCCTCGGCGGGGGGGCCCTGGAGACCCAGTACTTC.

The gene calls are TRBV5-4 and TRBJ2-5; the match to TRBD2 covers 8 bases. The V gene end was trimmed by 4 bases and the J gene end by 3 bases; junction bases not matched to a gene: 5. The CDR3 runs 14 residues. Germline V lookup: CDR1 SGHNT, CDR2 YYREEE (reference sequence). The CDR3 region is CASSLRGAKETQYF. DNA for the CDR3: TGTGCCAGCAGCCTGCGGGGGGCGAAAGAGACCCAGTACTTC.

In its sample, this clone was seen once. The rearrangement uses TRBV28 and TRBJ1-2, with D perhaps matching TRBD1 (5 bases). V dropped 5 bases and J dropped 3 bases, with 10 bases sitting between them. In germline, CDR1 is MDHEN, CDR2 SYDVKM. CDR3 length equals 13 residues. The CDR3 loop reads CASSLETDYGYTF. CDR3 DNA sequence: TGTGCCAGCAGTCTTGAGACAGACTATGGCTACACCTTC.

The CDR3 sequence: CASSNSGLAESTDTQYF. The DNA for the CDR3 is TGTGCCAGCAGCAACTCAGGACTAGCGGAAAGCACAGATACGCAGTATTTT. V is TRBV25-1 and J is TRBJ2-3; TRBD2 aligns across 10 bases. There are 17 residues in the CDR3. Germline CDR1 and CDR2: MGHDK and SYGVNS. The ends lost 6 bases at V and 0 bases at J; junction bases unmatched: 9.

The CDR3 here is CASSTDTFYGYTF. CDR3 in DNA: TGTGCCAGCAGCACGGACACCTTCTATGGCTACACCTTC. The rearrangement links TRBV5-6 to TRBJ1-2, with D perhaps matching TRBD1 (5 bases). CDR1 is SGHDT and CDR2 is YYEEEE in the germline V gene. V was trimmed by 4 bases and J by 4 bases, leaving 11 bases between them. This CDR3 contains 13 residues.

The chain couples TRBV30 to TRBJ1-6, with TRBD1 matching 10 bases. In germline, CDR1 is GTSNPN, CDR2 SVGIG (reference sequence). This CDR3 has 16 residues. Unmatched junction bases numbered 7, after V lost 2 bases and J lost 6 bases. The CDR3 loop is CAWSRGTGVSNSPLHF. The CDR3, as DNA: TGTGCCTGGAGTAGGGGGACAGGGGTGTCTAATTCACCCCTCCACTTT.